This T cell receptor (beta chain) was observed in a study of vaccination and CD4 T cells after COVID-19. This clonotype has a handful of counts. Its antigen is still unknown. The Oncomine TCR Beta short-read assay sequenced DNA from cultured CD4+ T cells. Each CDR3 protein is one row after TCRdb ran MiXCR on the PCR reads. The sample consists of about 2,000 distinct CDR3 sequences, roughly 55% of them appearing once. CDR3 size: 13 residues. The germline CDR1 and CDR2 sequences are DFQATT and SNEGSKA (reference sequence). Losses at the gene ends were 5 bases for V and 3 bases for J; bases not matched to a gene: 4. Treatment indicated: roughly 11-day PBMC culture with coronavirus spike peptide pools or control peptides (ViraFEST assay). CD4+ T cells that came from the unexposed donor were collected before the COVID-19 pandemic (2011-2018). The ViraFEST method relied on peptide pools to expand antigen-specific T cells, followed by TCR sequencing.

The genes are TRBV20-1 and TRBJ2-7; 10 bases line up with TRBD2. This clonotype originated in a human donor in good health. The sample consisted of CD4+ T cells from blood, cultured in vitro. The CDR3 bases are TGCAGTGCTCCAGCGGGAGGGAACTACGAGCAGTACTTC. Translation: CSAPAGGNYEQYF.